This T cell receptor beta chain was observed in a study of T cell repertoires in cytomegalovirus infection. Only a few counts were recorded for this clonotype. Antigen: not known. TCRdb itself ran the reads through MiXCR, one entry per CDR3 protein. This table holds about 770,000 distinct CDR3 sequences, 29% found once. The CDR3 loop spans 15 amino acids. V was shortened by 4 bases and J by 3 bases, with 15 bases between the two germline ends. Germline lookup yields CDR1 ENHRY and CDR2 SYGVKD. The receptor's source is a human donor in good health (CMV status not recorded). Some clones in this sample may be carry-over from other donors' samples. The sequencing used cultured CD8+ T cells from PBMCs, collected from culture after CMV antigen stimulation. V is TRBV10-3 and J is TRBJ1-1; D call uncertain. The CDR3 DNA follows: TGTGCCATCAGTGGCCGGGCCAGAGGATACACTGAAGCTTTCTTT. Amino acid sequence: CAISGRARGYTEAFF.